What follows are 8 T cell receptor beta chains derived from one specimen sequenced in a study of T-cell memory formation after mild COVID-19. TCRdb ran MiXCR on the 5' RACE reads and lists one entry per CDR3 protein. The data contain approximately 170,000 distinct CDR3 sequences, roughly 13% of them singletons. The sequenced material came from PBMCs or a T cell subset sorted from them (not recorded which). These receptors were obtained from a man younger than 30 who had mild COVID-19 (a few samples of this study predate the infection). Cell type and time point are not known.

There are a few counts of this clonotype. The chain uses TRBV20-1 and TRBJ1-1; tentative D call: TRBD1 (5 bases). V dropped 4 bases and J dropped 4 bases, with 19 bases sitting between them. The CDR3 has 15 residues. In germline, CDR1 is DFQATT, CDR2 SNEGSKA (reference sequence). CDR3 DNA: TGCAGTGCTACCCCCGCGGGGCTTACCCGCACTGAAGCTTTCTTT. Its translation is CSATPAGLTRTEAFF.

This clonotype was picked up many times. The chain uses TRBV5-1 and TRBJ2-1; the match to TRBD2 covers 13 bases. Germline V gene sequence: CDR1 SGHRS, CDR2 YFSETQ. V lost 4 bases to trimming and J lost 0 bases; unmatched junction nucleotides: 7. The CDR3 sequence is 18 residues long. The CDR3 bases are TGCGCCAGCAGCACCGGGACTAGCGGGAAGAGCTCCTACAATGAGCAGTTCTTC. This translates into CASSTGTSGKSSYNEQFF.

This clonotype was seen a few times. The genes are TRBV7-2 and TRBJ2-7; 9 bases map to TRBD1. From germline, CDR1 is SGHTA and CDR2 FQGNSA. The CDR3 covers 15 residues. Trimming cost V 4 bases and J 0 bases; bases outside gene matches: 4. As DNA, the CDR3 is TGTGCCAGCAGCTGGACAGGGGTGGACTCCTACGAGCAGTACTTC. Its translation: CASSWTGVDSYEQYF.

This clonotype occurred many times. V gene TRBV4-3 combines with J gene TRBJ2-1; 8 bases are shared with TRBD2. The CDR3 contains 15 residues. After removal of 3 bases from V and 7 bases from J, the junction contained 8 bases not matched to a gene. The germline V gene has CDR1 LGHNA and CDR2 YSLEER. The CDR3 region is CASSQPSGGRNEQFF. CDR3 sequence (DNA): TGCGCCAGCAGCCAGCCCAGCGGGGGTAGGAATGAGCAGTTCTTC.

The CDR3 reads CASSIGSEGTEAFF. The DNA for the CDR3 is TGTGCCAGCAGTATAGGGTCAGAGGGGACTGAAGCTTTCTTT. This rearrangement joins TRBV2 to TRBJ1-1, with D perhaps TRBD1 (5 bases). Germline-derived CDR1 and CDR2 are SNHLY and FYNNEI. This CDR3 has 14 amino acids. Trimming pared 5 bases from V and 5 bases from J, leaving 15 bases between.

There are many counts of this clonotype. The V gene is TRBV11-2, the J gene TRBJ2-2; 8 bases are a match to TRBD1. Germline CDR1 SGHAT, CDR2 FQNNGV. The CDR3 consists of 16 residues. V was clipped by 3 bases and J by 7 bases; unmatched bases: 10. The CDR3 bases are TGTGCCAGCAGCTTGGCTGGACAGGGTAATGACGGGGAGCTGTTTTTT. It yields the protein CASSLAGQGNDGELFF.

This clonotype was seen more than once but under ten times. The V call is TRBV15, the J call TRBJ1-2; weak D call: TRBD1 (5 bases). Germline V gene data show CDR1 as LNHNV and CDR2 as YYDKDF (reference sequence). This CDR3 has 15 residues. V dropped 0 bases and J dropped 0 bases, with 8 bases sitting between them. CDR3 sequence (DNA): TGTGCCACCAGCAGAGACGCAGGGACTAACTATGGCTACACCTTC. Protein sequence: CATSRDAGTNYGYTF.

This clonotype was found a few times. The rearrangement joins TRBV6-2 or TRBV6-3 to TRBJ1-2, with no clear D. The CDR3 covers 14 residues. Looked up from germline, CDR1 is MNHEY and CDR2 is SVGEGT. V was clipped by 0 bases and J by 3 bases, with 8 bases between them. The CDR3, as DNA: TGTGCCAGCAGTTACTCACCGGGATACTATGGCTACACCTTC. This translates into CASSYSPGYYGYTF.